These 10 T cell receptor beta chains were sequenced from one sample in a study of CD8+CD57+ T cells in acquired aplastic anemia. Those patients picked for sequencing had displayed CD8+CD57+ cell expansion on flow cytometry. The use of genomic DNA as template underpinned the TCR beta VDJ and CDR3 profiling. Each CDR3 protein is one row after TCRdb ran MiXCR on the reads. The sample lists 180,000 or so distinct CDR3 sequences, under 50% occurring once. The material sequenced was sorted CD4+, CD8+, or CD8+CD57+ T cells (not recorded which) from PBMCs. These receptors were obtained from a human donor with aplastic anemia.

J is TRBJ2-7 and V is TRBV5-1; possibly TRBD1 for D (6 bases). The V gene lost 0 bases and the J gene lost 4 bases, with 20 bases spanning the gap. The germline gives CDR1 SGHRS, CDR2 YFSETQ. The CDR3 consists of 17 residues. The CDR3, as DNA: TGCGCCAGCAGCTTGGGGTTGGATGGGGGCGATCCTTACGAGCAGTACTTC. It specifies CASSLGLDGGDPYEQYF.

With regard to this clonotype: This may come from a read error, since a much larger clone is one base off. The V and J genes are TRBV6-1 and TRBJ2-2; D might be TRBD2 (6 bases). The CDR3 contains 15 residues. CDR1 MNHNS and CDR2 SASEGT come from the germline V gene. The DNA of the CDR3 is TGTGCCAGCAGTCTCACTAGTTTGAACACCGGGGGGCTGTTTTTT. This encodes CASSLTSLNTGGLFF.

This chain connects TRBV12-3 or TRBV12-4 to TRBJ2-1; D is unresolved. Trimming took 3 bases from V and 9 from J, leaving 9 bases between them. The CDR3 runs 12 residues. CDR3 coding DNA: TGTGCCAGCAGTTTCGCGGTCCCTGAGCAGTTCTTC. Amino acid sequence: CASSFAVPEQFF.

The chain recombines TRBV11-2 with TRBJ2-3; possible D gene TRBD2, 7 bases. The CDR3 spans 15 residues. Germline CDR1 and CDR2: SGHAT and FQNNGV. The V end lost 3 bases, the J end lost 4 bases, and 14 bases lay between the germline ends. The CDR3 nucleotides are TGTGCCAGCAGCTTTCTGGCGGGGGCCCCAGATACGCAGTATTTT. This codes for CASSFLAGAPDTQYF.

The rearrangement links TRBV5-6 to TRBJ1-2, with 11 bases that match TRBD1. CDR3 length: 12 amino acids. Germline CDR1 is SGHDT and CDR2 is YYEEEE. The junction had 2 bases not matched to a gene; V was cut back by 5 bases and J by 8 bases. For the CDR3, the DNA is TGTGCCAGCAGGGACAGGGGGCAAGGCTACACCTTC. Protein product: CASRDRGQGYTF.

CDR3 protein: CAIQSILAGGSEQFF. As DNA, the CDR3 is TGTGCCATCCAGAGTATCCTAGCGGGGGGGAGTGAGCAGTTCTTC. The chain has TRBV10-3 and TRBJ2-1; 12 bases align to TRBD2. The ends lost 8 bases at V and 9 bases at J; junction bases unmatched: 11. The CDR3 has 15 amino acids. Per germline, CDR1 ENHRY and CDR2 SYGVKD.

This clonotype was counted at least ten times. The chain recombines TRBV25-1 with TRBJ1-1; D is perhaps TRBD1 (5 bases). Germline V gives CDR1 MGHDK, CDR2 SYGVNS. The CDR3 runs 13 residues. V lost 3 bases and J lost 9, with 14 bases in between. The CDR3: CASSEQAGEKAFF. The CDR3 coding sequence is TGTGCCAGCAGTGAGCAGGCGGGGGAGAAAGCTTTCTTT. The entire variable domain, with the rest obtained from reference TRBV25-1 and TRBJ1-1, is as follows: EADIYQTPRYLVIGTGKKITLECSQTMGHDKMYWYQQDPGMELHLIHYSYGVNSTEKGDLSSESTVSRIRTEHFPLTLESARPSHTSQYLCASSEQAGEKAFFGQGTRLTVV.

This clonotype was recorded a few times. The chain is built from TRBV2 and TRBJ2-5, with D possibly TRBD2 on 6 matching bases. Germline values: CDR1 SNHLY, CDR2 FYNNEI. V dropped 7 bases and J dropped 2 bases, with 11 bases sitting between them. This CDR3 has 13 residues. The CDR3 nucleotides read TGTGCCAGCAAGGCGGGGCGACAAGAGACCCAGTACTTC. Protein product: CASKAGRQETQYF. The full variable domain, rest sourced from reference TRBV2 and TRBJ2-5, is EPEVTQTPSHQVTQMGQEVILRCVPISNHLYFYWYRQILGQKVEFLVSFYNNEISEKSEIFDDQFSVERPDGSNFTLKIRSTKLEDSAMYFCASKAGRQETQYFGPGTRLLVL.

This clonotype has at least ten counts. This chain connects TRBV14 to TRBJ2-7; weak D call: TRBD2 (5 bases). The V gene lost 4 bases and the J gene lost 7 bases, with 14 bases spanning the gap. The CDR3 consists of 13 residues. Germline V CDR1 and CDR2: SGHDN, FVKESK. The CDR3 reads CASSPLNSGEQYF. CDR3 in DNA: TGTGCCAGCAGCCCTTTAAACTCGGGGGAGCAGTACTTC.

This clonotype was detected many times. V is TRBV5-1 and J is TRBJ1-5; no firm D call. Trimming left V 0 bases short and J 2 bases short, with 9 bases between. The CDR3 length is 15 residues. CDR1 is SGHRS and CDR2 is YFSETQ in the germline V gene. The CDR3 reads CASSLDAGGNQPQHF. In DNA form, the CDR3 reads TGCGCCAGCAGCTTGGATGCTGGAGGCAATCAGCCCCAGCATTTT.